This T cell receptor (beta chain) stems from a study of CD8 T cells in Susac syndrome. cDNA came from roughly 0.47 to 1 ug RNA primed by random hexamers. Across 54 Vbeta and 13 Jbeta, immunoSEQ multiplex PCR amplified TCR beta CDR3. TCRdb processed the immunoSEQ multiplex PCR reads anew with MiXCR; each CDR3 protein has one entry. The sample yields approximately 260,000 distinct CDR3 sequences, 96% seen once. The study sequenced TCR beta in blood CD8+ and CD4+ T cells. Trimming took 2 bases from V and 10 from J, leaving 11 bases between them. The germline CDR1 and CDR2 sequences are LGHDT and YNNKEL (reference sequence). The CDR3 covers 12 residues.

This chain connects TRBV3-1 to TRBJ1-1; no definite D call. The TCR sequence derives from a human donor with Susac syndrome. Sequencing input: CD4+ T cells from PBMCs. The CDR3 DNA is TGTGCCAGCAGCCAATCAACAATTGCAGCTTTCTTT. The encoded protein is CASSQSTIAAFF. Full variable domain (remainder filled in from reference TRBV3-1 and TRBJ1-1): DTAVSQTPKYLVTQMGNDKSIKCEQNLGHDTMYWYKQDSKKFLKIMFSYNNKELIINETVPNRFSPKSPDKAHLNLHINSLELGDSAVYFCASSQSTIAAFFGQGTRLTVV.